Listed below are T cell receptor beta chains from one sample, sequenced in a study of T cell responses to AZD1222 COVID-19 vaccine. The table came from immunoSEQ multiplex PCR; TCRdb's copy has only in-frame clones and leaves some out. The sample has 100,000 to 150,000 clones; approximately 88% are singletons. The sequenced sample was peripheral blood, obtained on day 0 of AZD1222 vaccination. These receptors were taken from an adult in good health. Each CDR3 is given with its conserved first and last residue. The order of the fields is J gene, clone size, V gene, D gene, CDR3 protein, CDR3 DNA. D genes are given only for firm matches. Part of the rows lack a size; the others show once, few, many or a class for expanded clones.

j_call: TRBJ1-2
clone_size: -
v_call: TRBV3-1/TRBV3-2
d_call: TRBD1
cdr3_aa: CASSQDDRAWVYGYTF
cdr3_nt: TGTGCCAGCAGCCAAGATGACAGGGCTTGGGTTTATGGCTACACCTTC

j_call: TRBJ2-3
clone_size: few
v_call: TRBV3-1/TRBV3-2
d_call: TRBD2
cdr3_aa: CASGPSGTDTQYF
cdr3_nt: TGTGCCAGTGGCCCTAGCGGGACGGATACGCAGTATTTT

j_call: TRBJ2-7
clone_size: -
v_call: TRBV5-6
d_call: TRBD1
cdr3_aa: CASSFRVSIGTGNYEQYF
cdr3_nt: TGTGCCAGCAGCTTTAGGGTGTCGATCGGGACAGGGAACTACGAGCAGTACTTC

j_call: TRBJ1-5
clone_size: -
v_call: TRBV6-2/TRBV6-3
d_call: -
cdr3_aa: CASSYGGGQPQHF
cdr3_nt: TGTGCCAGCAGTTACGGCGGGGGGCAGCCCCAGCATTTT

j_call: TRBJ1-1
clone_size: -
v_call: TRBV27
d_call: -
cdr3_aa: CASSFQGPLNEAFF
cdr3_nt: TGTGCCAGCAGTTTTCAGGGCCCCCTCAATGAAGCTTTCTTT

j_call: TRBJ2-5
clone_size: -
v_call: TRBV29-1
d_call: -
cdr3_aa: CSVAHRGKETQYF
cdr3_nt: TGCAGCGTTGCCCACCGGGGGAAAGAGACCCAGTACTTC

j_call: TRBJ1-2
clone_size: -
v_call: TRBV20-1
d_call: TRBD1
cdr3_aa: CSVGTGVGYTF
cdr3_nt: TGCAGTGTGGGGACAGGGGTTGGCTACACCTTC

j_call: TRBJ1-1
clone_size: -
v_call: TRBV27
d_call: -
cdr3_aa: CASSWNGNTEAFF
cdr3_nt: TGTGCCAGCAGTTGGAACGGAAACACTGAAGCTTTCTTT

j_call: TRBJ2-5
clone_size: -
v_call: TRBV7-9
d_call: TRBD2
cdr3_aa: CASRKSGGAETQYF
cdr3_nt: TGTGCCAGCAGGAAGAGCGGGGGGGCGGAGACCCAGTACTTC

j_call: TRBJ2-6
clone_size: -
v_call: TRBV15
d_call: TRBD2
cdr3_aa: CATSRLFLAEFFSGANVLTF
cdr3_nt: TGTGCCACCAGCAGGTTGTTCCTAGCGGAATTTTTCTCTGGGGCCAACGTCCTGACTTTC

j_call: TRBJ1-4
clone_size: -
v_call: TRBV2
d_call: -
cdr3_aa: CASSDLGATNEKLFF
cdr3_nt: TGTGCCAGCAGTGATTTGGGGGCAACTAATGAAAAACTGTTTTTT

j_call: TRBJ1-5
clone_size: -
v_call: TRBV27
d_call: -
cdr3_aa: CASSLDSRYQPQHF
cdr3_nt: TGTGCCAGCAGTTTAGACAGTCGATATCAGCCCCAGCATTTT

j_call: TRBJ2-1
clone_size: once
v_call: TRBV2
d_call: -
cdr3_aa: CASSPKNEQFF
cdr3_nt: TGTGCCAGCAGTCCAAAGAATGAGCAGTTCTTC

j_call: TRBJ2-3
clone_size: -
v_call: TRBV18
d_call: -
cdr3_aa: CASSPRQTSTDTQYF
cdr3_nt: TGTGCCAGCTCACCGAGGCAGACCAGCACAGATACGCAGTATTTT

j_call: TRBJ2-3
clone_size: -
v_call: TRBV6-2/TRBV6-3
d_call: -
cdr3_aa: CASSYEPGGGTDTQYF
cdr3_nt: TGTGCCAGCAGTTACGAACCAGGGGGAGGAACAGATACGCAGTATTTT

j_call: TRBJ2-3
clone_size: -
v_call: TRBV6-1
d_call: TRBD2
cdr3_aa: CASSELTSGGTDTQYF
cdr3_nt: TGTGCCAGCAGTGAATTGACTAGCGGGGGCACAGATACGCAGTATTTT

j_call: TRBJ2-3
clone_size: -
v_call: TRBV5-1
d_call: -
cdr3_aa: CASSVSSSTDTQYF
cdr3_nt: TGCGCCAGCAGTGTCTCTTCGAGCACAGATACGCAGTATTTT

j_call: TRBJ2-5
clone_size: -
v_call: TRBV4-1
d_call: TRBD2
cdr3_aa: CASSQDKGLAGVETQYF
cdr3_nt: TGCGCCAGCAGCCAAGATAAGGGACTAGCGGGAGTCGAGACCCAGTACTTC

j_call: TRBJ2-7
clone_size: -
v_call: TRBV4-1
d_call: -
cdr3_aa: CASSQDTGRGEQYF
cdr3_nt: TGCGCCAGCAGCCAAGATACGGGCCGGGGCGAGCAGTACTTC

j_call: TRBJ1-1
clone_size: -
v_call: TRBV9
d_call: -
cdr3_aa: CASSETGSTEAFF
cdr3_nt: TGTGCCAGCAGCGAAACAGGGAGCACTGAAGCTTTCTTT

j_call: TRBJ2-7
clone_size: -
v_call: TRBV4-2
d_call: -
cdr3_aa: CASSQEDVSYEQYF
cdr3_nt: TGTGCCAGCAGCCAAGAGGACGTCTCCTACGAGCAGTACTTC

j_call: TRBJ2-7
clone_size: -
v_call: TRBV11-2
d_call: -
cdr3_aa: CASSFSAAGPRSAYEQYF
cdr3_nt: TGTGCCAGCAGCTTTTCTGCTGCGGGGCCCCGTAGCGCCTACGAGCAGTACTTC

j_call: TRBJ1-2
clone_size: -
v_call: TRBV6-5
d_call: TRBD1
cdr3_aa: CASSLGTGDLYGYTF
cdr3_nt: TGTGCCAGCAGCCTAGGGACAGGGGATCTCTATGGCTACACCTTC

j_call: TRBJ1-1
clone_size: -
v_call: TRBV16
d_call: -
cdr3_aa: CASSQTRLNTEAFF
cdr3_nt: TGTGCCAGCAGCCAGACACGATTGAACACTGAAGCTTTCTTT

j_call: TRBJ2-7
clone_size: few
v_call: TRBV27
d_call: TRBD2
cdr3_aa: CASSLSGGRAGEQYF
cdr3_nt: TGTGCCAGCAGTTTATCCGGCGGGAGGGCCGGCGAGCAGTACTTC

j_call: TRBJ2-3
clone_size: -
v_call: TRBV10-3
d_call: TRBD2
cdr3_aa: CAISRFGSGGTDTQYF
cdr3_nt: TGTGCCATCAGCCGCTTCGGGAGCGGGGGAACAGATACGCAGTATTTT

j_call: TRBJ2-1
clone_size: -
v_call: TRBV2
d_call: TRBD2
cdr3_aa: CASSPTSGGWQFF
cdr3_nt: TGTGCCAGCAGCCCTACTAGCGGGGGATGGCAGTTCTTC

j_call: TRBJ2-1
clone_size: -
v_call: TRBV19
d_call: TRBD2
cdr3_aa: CASRKREGYNEQFF
cdr3_nt: TGTGCCAGTAGGAAGCGGGAGGGTTACAATGAGCAGTTCTTC

j_call: TRBJ1-1
clone_size: few
v_call: TRBV30
d_call: TRBD1
cdr3_aa: CAWSAGQGNTEAFF
cdr3_nt: TGTGCCTGGAGTGCGGGACAGGGGAACACTGAAGCTTTCTTT

j_call: TRBJ1-5
clone_size: -
v_call: TRBV12-3/TRBV12-4
d_call: -
cdr3_aa: CASSFGNQPQHF
cdr3_nt: TGTGCCAGCAGTTTCGGGAATCAGCCCCAGCATTTT